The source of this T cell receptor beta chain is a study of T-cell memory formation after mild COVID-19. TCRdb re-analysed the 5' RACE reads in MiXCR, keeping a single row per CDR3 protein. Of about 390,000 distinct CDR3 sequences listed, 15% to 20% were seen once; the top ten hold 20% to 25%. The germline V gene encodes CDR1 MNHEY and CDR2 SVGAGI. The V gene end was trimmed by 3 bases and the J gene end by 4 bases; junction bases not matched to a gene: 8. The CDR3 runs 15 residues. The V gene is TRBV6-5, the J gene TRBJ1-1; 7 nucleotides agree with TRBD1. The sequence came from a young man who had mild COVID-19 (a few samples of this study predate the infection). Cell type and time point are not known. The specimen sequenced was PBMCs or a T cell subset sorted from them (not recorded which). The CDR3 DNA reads TGTGCCAGCAGTTATTTCGGGTCAGGGGGCACTGAAGCTTTCTTT. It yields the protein CASSYFGSGGTEAFF.